These 29 T cell receptor beta chains were all obtained from the same sample, sequenced in a study of Graves' ophthalmopathy and Graves' hyperthyroidism. RNA served as the template for amplifying TCR beta CDR3 regions. The first round was an RT-PCR with HTBI primers, and the second round was a multiplex PCR. MiXCR was run by TCRdb on the multiplex PCR reads, yielding one entry per CDR3 protein. The table includes 170,000 or so distinct CDR3 sequences, roughly 37% detected once. Sequenced material: peripheral blood. Receptor source: a woman aged 40-49 years with Graves' ophthalmopathy.

On this clonotype: A read error may account for a junction end that differs from germline. The rearrangement joins TRBV7-3 to TRBJ2-5; 13 bases match TRBD2. Per the germline V gene, CDR1 is SGHTA and CDR2 is FQGTGA. The CDR3 has 16 amino acids. The CDR3 coding sequence is TGTGCCAGCAGCCTAACAGGACTAGCGGGAGTGGAGACCCAGTACTTC. Translating gives CASSLTGLAGVETQYF.

This clonotype has more than one count but fewer than ten. The rearrangement links TRBV6-1 to TRBJ1-5, with D perhaps matching TRBD1 (5 bases). The CDR3 sequence is 15 residues long. The V and J ends lost 6 bases and 1 base respectively, with 13 bases between them. Germline CDR1 and CDR2: MNHNS and SASEGT. In DNA form, the CDR3 reads TGTGCCAGCAGACGCGGGACGGAGAGCAATCAGCCCCAGCATTTT. As protein: CASRRGTESNQPQHF.

J is TRBJ2-7 and V is TRBV6-5, with no clear D. Trimming took off 2 bases at V and 1 base at J, with 9 bases between the two ends. Per the germline V gene, CDR1 is MNHEY and CDR2 is SVGAGI. There are 14 residues in the CDR3. The CDR3 coding sequence is TGTGCCAGCAGTTACGGTCAAATTTCCTACGAGCAGTACTTC. Its protein product is CASSYGQISYEQYF.

This clonotype is a singleton in its sample. The chain employs TRBV6-1 and TRBJ2-7; 11 nucleotides align to TRBD2. The CDR3 covers 15 residues. The V gene's germline CDR1 is MNHNS and CDR2 SASEGT. With V trimmed by 7 bases and J by 2 bases, 7 bases remained unmatched. In DNA, the CDR3 is TGTGCCAGCACGCGCCCGGGACTAGCGGCCTACGAGCAGTACTTC. Its translation: CASTRPGLAAYEQYF.

This clonotype showed up many times. The V call is TRBV6-5, the J call TRBJ1-6, with 8 nucleotides matching TRBD1. V was pared by 7 bases and J by 11 bases, with 10 bases of the junction left unmatched. CDR3 length equals 14 residues. Germline CDR1 is MNHEY and CDR2 is SVGAGI. The CDR3 nucleotides read TGTGCCAGCACTCCGGGACAGGTCTATCCACCCCTCCACTTT. It codes for CASTPGQVYPPLHF.

This clonotype was recorded at least ten times. The rearrangement links TRBV12-3 or TRBV12-4 to TRBJ2-7, with 7 bases matching TRBD1. J lost 2 bases, V lost 6 bases, and 10 bases had no gene match. This CDR3 has 15 residues. The CDR3 loop reads CASRPGTAFPYEQYF. The CDR3 DNA follows: TGTGCCAGCAGACCTGGGACAGCGTTCCCCTACGAGCAGTACTTC.

There are many counts of this clonotype. The CDR3, as DNA: TGTGCCAGCAGCTTAGGTTCCCTAACGGGGGAATCGGAGACCCAGTACTTC. Residues: CASSLGSLTGESETQYF. The chain uses TRBV11-2 and TRBJ2-5; maybe TRBD2 (6 bases). V gave up 1 base and J gave up 5 bases, with 20 bases separating them. This CDR3 is 17 amino acids long. From germline, CDR1 is SGHAT and CDR2 FQNNGV.

The rearrangement uses TRBV27 and TRBJ2-7, with unresolved D. The ends were cut back, 4 bases at V and 5 bases at J, with 6 bases in the middle. Germline V gives CDR1 MNHEY, CDR2 SMNVEV (reference sequence). The CDR3 runs 11 residues. CDR3 bases: TGTGCCAGCAGTTACACTGACGAGCAGTACTTC. This translates into CASSYTDEQYF.

The gene calls are TRBV6-1 and TRBJ1-2; weak D call: TRBD1 (5 bases). The CDR3 length is 13 residues. Germline V lookup: CDR1 MNHNS, CDR2 SASEGT. Trimming shortened V by 6 bases and J by 1 base, and 9 bases separated the two germline ends. CDR3 DNA sequence: TGTGCCAGCAGGCAACAGGTTAACTATGGCTACACCTTC. As protein: CASRQQVNYGYTF.

V and J are TRBV28 and TRBJ1-3; D uncertain. Deletions cut 2 bases from V and 11 bases from J, with 7 bases between. Germline loops: CDR1 MDHEN, CDR2 SYDVKM. The CDR3 length is 11 residues. The CDR3 DNA follows: TGTGCCAGCAGTTTAGCGGACGCCATATATTTT. It specifies CASSLADAIYF.

The V and J genes are TRBV7-2 and TRBJ2-5, with no clear D. Germline CDR1 SGHTA, CDR2 FQGNSA. V was trimmed by 3 bases and J by 7 bases, leaving 15 bases between them. This CDR3 region has 14 residues. CDR3 coding DNA: TGTGCCAGCAGCTTTGGAAACTGGGAAGGGACCCAGTACTTC. Translating gives CASSFGNWEGTQYF. Together with reference TRBV7-2 and TRBJ2-5, the CDR3 gives the full variable domain: GAGVSQSPSNKVTEKGKDVELRCDPISGHTALYWYRQSLGQGLEFLIYFQGNSAPDKSGLPSDRFSAERTGGSVSTLTIQRTQQEDSAVYLCASSFGNWEGTQYFGPGTRLLVL.

For this clonotype: Its ends do not fully match the called genes, so a read error is possible. The chain has TRBV7-9 and TRBJ2-7; D remains unclear. Germline V gives CDR1 SEHNR, CDR2 FQNEAQ (reference sequence). There are 11 residues in the CDR3. Written as DNA, the CDR3 is TGTACCAGCAGCAACAACTACGAGCAGTACTTC. It encodes CTSSNNYEQYF.

This clonotype was counted a few times. This chain uses TRBV15 with TRBJ2-5; 7 bases map to TRBD1. Germline V CDR1 and CDR2: LNHNV, YYDKDF (reference sequence). The CDR3 consists of 14 residues. After removal of 4 bases from V and 5 bases from J, the junction contained 7 bases not matched to a gene. The CDR3 DNA is TGTGCCACCAGCAAGGGGGCCAGGCGGGAGACCCAGTACTTC. Its translation: CATSKGARRETQYF.

This clonotype was counted between two and nine times. This chain joins TRBV10-2 and TRBJ1-2; possible D gene TRBD1, 5 bases. V lost 7 bases, J lost 2 bases, and 11 bases lay in between. The CDR3 sequence is 13 residues long. CDR1 WSHSY and CDR2 SAAADI come from the germline V gene. The DNA of the CDR3 is TGCGCCAGCAAGGACATGCTCAACTATGGCTACACCTTC. This encodes CASKDMLNYGYTF.

The chain couples TRBV12-3 or TRBV12-4 to TRBJ1-1, with no clear D. The CDR3 runs 11 residues. V was clipped by 8 bases and J by 3 bases, with 7 bases between them. This CDR3 is CASGLDTEAFF. CDR3 DNA sequence: TGTGCCAGCGGTCTGGACACTGAAGCTTTCTTT.

The rearrangement links TRBV11-2 to TRBJ2-5; 8 bases are a match to TRBD2. CDR1 is SGHAT and CDR2 is FQNNGV in the germline V gene. CDR3 length equals 17 residues. V shed 3 bases and J 3 bases; nucleotides not matched to a gene: 12. The CDR3 nucleotides are TGTGCCAGCAGCTTGCCACAGAAGCGGGAGTTTGAAGAGACCCAGTACTTC. Protein: CASSLPQKREFEETQYF.

This clonotype was counted only a few times. J is TRBJ1-6 and V is TRBV28; TRBD1 agrees at 8 bases. V trimming: 6 bases; J trimming: 6 bases; junction bases outside the gene matches: 10. The CDR3 runs 16 residues. Germline loops: CDR1 MDHEN, CDR2 SYDVKM. CDR3 in amino acids: CASSARTGIGNSPLHF. Here the CDR3 DNA reads TGTGCCAGCAGCGCCAGGACAGGGATCGGTAATTCACCCCTCCACTTT.

This clonotype was detected many times. The CDR3 region is CASSPQNYGYTF. For the CDR3, the DNA is TGCGCCAGCAGCCCTCAGAACTATGGCTACACCTTC. The chain employs TRBV5-1 and TRBJ1-2; no clear D. CDR1 is SGHRS, CDR2 YFSETQ, per germline. There are 12 residues in the CDR3. V dropped 4 bases and J dropped 2 bases, with 6 bases sitting between them.

The chain combines TRBV7-2 with TRBJ1-6; D is unresolved. The CDR3 is made up of 13 amino acids. V was trimmed by 5 bases and J by 4 bases, leaving 6 bases between them. Germline V CDR1 and CDR2: SGHTA, FQGNSA. This CDR3 is CASSPVYNSPLHF. CDR3 DNA sequence: TGTGCCAGCAGCCCAGTTTATAATTCACCCCTCCACTTT.

This clonotype has at least ten counts. In DNA form, the CDR3 reads TGTGCCAGCAGCTTGTTGCTGGACCCGAACGAAGCTTTCTTT. Its protein is CASSLLLDPNEAFF. The chain couples TRBV5-6 to TRBJ1-1; D remains ambiguous. Germline CDR1 is SGHDT and CDR2 is YYEEEE. The V gene lost 1 base and the J gene lost 8 bases, with 15 bases spanning the gap. This CDR3 is 14 amino acids long.

This chain links TRBV12-3 or TRBV12-4 with TRBJ2-7; 13 positions match TRBD2. The CDR3 runs to 18 residues. V was clipped by 6 bases and J by 4 bases; unmatched bases: 15. DNA for the CDR3: TGTGCCAGCAGCCCAGGACTAGCGGGAGATGGAGAAGGTTACGAGCAGTACTTC. Protein product: CASSPGLAGDGEGYEQYF.

V usage is TRBV6-2 or TRBV6-3 and J usage is TRBJ2-5; possibly TRBD1 for D (7 bases). V lost 1 base and J 5 bases, leaving 11 bases between the germline ends. The CDR3 has 14 amino acids. Germline V gives CDR1 MNHEY, CDR2 SVGEGT. CDR3 amino acids: CASSYLQGRETQYF. The CDR3 DNA is TGTGCCAGCAGTTACTTACAGGGGAGGGAGACCCAGTACTTC.

The gene calls are TRBV30 and TRBJ1-6; D remains ambiguous. This CDR3 has 15 residues. Per germline, CDR1 GTSNPN and CDR2 SVGIG (reference sequence). Trimming stripped 3 bases from V and 4 bases from J, with 13 bases between. CDR3 sequence (DNA): TGTGCCTGGAGGGACTCAAGGGCGTATAATTCACCCCTCCACTTT. Its protein is CAWRDSRAYNSPLHF.

This clonotype was seen many times. This chain uses TRBV11-2 with TRBJ1-6; no clear D gene. The CDR3 sequence is 15 residues long. The germline V and J ends were trimmed by 0 bases and 5 bases, with 8 bases remaining between them. Germline lookup yields CDR1 SGHAT and CDR2 FQNNGV. The DNA of the CDR3 is TGTGCCAGCAGCTTAGATCCACAGAATAATTCACCCCTCCACTTT. Its protein is CASSLDPQNNSPLHF.

This clonotype was seen repeatedly, ten times or more. The chain combines TRBV7-8 with TRBJ1-2; D call uncertain. The CDR3 is 15 residues long. Germline values: CDR1 SGHVS, CDR2 FQNEAQ. Trimming removed 1 base from V and 5 bases from J, with 14 bases in between. The CDR3, as DNA: TGTGCCAGCAGCTTAGATAACACCAACGCTTATGGCTACACCTTC. Encoded protein: CASSLDNTNAYGYTF. The variable domain in full, completed from reference TRBV7-8 and TRBJ1-2, reads GAGVSQSPRYKVAKRGQDVALRCDPISGHVSLFWYQQALGQGPEFLTYFQNEAQLDKSGLPSDRFFAERPEGSVSTLKIQRTQQEDSAVYLCASSLDNTNAYGYTFGSGTRLTVV.

At least ten counts were recorded for this clonotype. The gene calls are TRBV6-2 or TRBV6-3 and TRBJ2-7, with D possibly being TRBD1 or TRBD2 (5 bases each). The CDR3 sequence is 15 residues long. CDR1 MNHEY and CDR2 SVGEGT come from the germline V gene. Trimming cost V 4 bases and J 0 bases, with 13 bases left between them. This CDR3 reads CASSLRGASSYEQYF. CDR3 DNA sequence: TGTGCCAGCAGTTTGAGGGGCGCCAGCTCCTACGAGCAGTACTTC.

This clonotype appeared many times. The chain recombines TRBV6-5 with TRBJ1-6; D may be TRBD1 (5 bases). The ends were cut back, 4 bases at V and 4 bases at J, with 11 bases in the middle. Germline lookup yields CDR1 MNHEY and CDR2 SVGAGI. The length of the CDR3 is 15 residues. The CDR3 reads CASSSGRLYNSPLHF. The CDR3 DNA follows: TGTGCCAGCAGTTCGGGACGGCTATATAATTCACCCCTCCACTTT.

The J gene is TRBJ2-7, the V gene TRBV11-2, with 9 bases fitting TRBD1. CDR1 and CDR2 (germline): SGHAT, FQNNGV. Trimming at V came to 3 bases and at J to 5 bases, leaving 11 bases not matched to a gene. The CDR3 has 16 amino acids. Here the CDR3 DNA reads TGTGCCAGCAGCTTTCTCCCCGGGACAGGGTTCCACGAGCAGTACTTC. As protein: CASSFLPGTGFHEQYF.

This chain joins TRBV7-2 and TRBJ2-5; the match to TRBD2 covers 7 bases. The V gene's germline CDR1 is SGHTA and CDR2 FQGNSA. J gave up 4 bases and V 5 bases, and 13 bases lay outside the gene matches. CDR3 length: 16 amino acids. In DNA form, the CDR3 reads TGTGCCAGCAGCACCTTAGCGGGCTCCAACCTAGAGACCCAGTACTTC. It translates to CASSTLAGSNLETQYF.